One and the same sample provided the 19 T cell receptor beta chains below, sequenced in a study of persistence of HIV-infected CD4 T cells. Cells were stimulated with overlapping HIV-1 Gag 15-mer peptides. Sorting selected CD4+ T cells upregulating both CD40 ligand and CD69. Their antigen targets remain unknown. Sequencing used immunoSEQ version 4 in survey mode. Only in-frame clones appear in the TCRdb table, and some are missing; sequencing was by immunoSEQ multiplex PCR. The sample records about 20,000 clones, approximately 65% being singletons. Sequences were derived from CD4+ T cells sorted from PBMCs after roughly 19-hour stimulation, sampled from a patient who received antiretroviral therapy. The receptor set was obtained from an adult woman with HIV who was CMV-seropositive.

The V call is TRBV12-5, the J call TRBJ2-1; TRBD1 agrees at 8 bases. CDR3 length: 15 amino acids. With 6 bases clipped from V and 4 bases from J, the junction kept 8 bases outside the gene matches. CDR1 is LGHNT and CDR2 is FRNRAP in the germline V gene. The CDR3 spells CASGPGQGRYNEQFF. CDR3 nucleotides: TGTGCTAGTGGGCCCGGACAGGGCCGATACAATGAGCAGTTCTTC.

In its sample, this clone was seen a few times. The rearrangement uses TRBV2 and TRBJ1-1, with a tentative D call TRBD1 (5 bases). The CDR3 length is 12 residues. Trimming took 9 bases from V and 2 from J, leaving 10 bases between them. Germline V gene data show CDR1 as SNHLY and CDR2 as FYNNEI. The CDR3 DNA reads TGTGCCAGTCGGGGCTTTAACACTGAAGCTTTCTTT. Translating it yields CASRGFNTEAFF.

V is TRBV6-5 and J is TRBJ2-5; TRBD1 agrees at 8 bases. V lost 6 bases and J lost 9; bases outside the gene matches: 6. The CDR3 length is 12 residues. The germline V gene has CDR1 MNHEY and CDR2 SVGAGI. DNA for the CDR3: TGTGCCAGCAGCCCACCGGGACAGGCCCAGTACTTC. Translation: CASSPPGQAQYF.

This rearrangement joins TRBV9 to TRBJ1-6; D is possibly TRBD1 (6 bases). The CDR3 contains 14 residues. The ends were cut back, 3 bases at V and 6 bases at J, with 10 bases in the middle. Germline CDR1 SGDLS, CDR2 YYNGEE. The CDR3 DNA is TGTGCCAGCAGCGGGACAGTAGGTAATTCACCCCTCCACTTT. It translates to CASSGTVGNSPLHF.

This rearrangement joins TRBV11-3 to TRBJ2-2; the D call may be TRBD1 or TRBD2 (6 bases each). CDR1 is SGHNT, CDR2 YENEEA, per germline. The CDR3 consists of 17 residues. The germline V and J ends were trimmed by 3 bases and 3 bases, with 17 bases remaining between them. In DNA form, the CDR3 reads TGTGCCAGCAGCTTCGGGGGCTCCGGGCCTCACACCGGGGAGCTGTTTTTT. It yields the protein CASSFGGSGPHTGELFF.

This clone was detected a few times. The rearrangement links TRBV6-5 to TRBJ1-5, with 9 bases fitting TRBD1. The CDR3 runs to 14 residues. V trimming: 7 bases; J trimming: 6 bases; junction bases outside the gene matches: 7. Germline-derived CDR1 and CDR2 are MNHEY and SVGAGI. CDR3 DNA sequence: TGTGCCAGCACCTTGGACAGGGGAGGTCAGCCCCAGCATTTT. Its translation: CASTLDRGGQPQHF.

The V gene is TRBV7-8, the J gene TRBJ1-5, with D unresolved. CDR1 is SGHVS and CDR2 is FQNEAQ in the germline V gene. This CDR3 is built from 13 residues. The V end lost 0 bases, the J end lost 7 bases, and 7 bases lay between the germline ends. The CDR3 DNA reads as TGTGCCAGCAGCTTAGCAGGGATCCAGCCCCAGCATTTT. Residues: CASSLAGIQPQHF. The full variable domain, its missing parts supplied by reference TRBV7-8 and TRBJ1-5, is GAGVSQSPRYKVAKRGQDVALRCDPISGHVSLFWYQQALGQGPEFLTYFQNEAQLDKSGLPSDRFFAERPEGSVSTLKIQRTQQEDSAVYLCASSLAGIQPQHFGDGTRLSIL.

This chain uses TRBV6-4 with TRBJ1-1, with D unresolved. Trimming took off 8 bases at V and 1 base at J, with 11 bases between the two ends. This CDR3 contains 13 residues. Germline CDR1 is MRHNA and CDR2 is SNTAGT. The CDR3: CASSVQKNTEAFF. For the CDR3, the DNA is TGTGCCAGCTCCGTCCAGAAGAACACTGAAGCTTTCTTT.

The chain combines TRBV13 with TRBJ2-2, with a tentative D call TRBD2 (6 bases). The CDR3 is 17 amino acids. V gave up 1 base and J gave up 9 bases, with 21 bases separating them. CDR1 is PRHDT, CDR2 FYEKMQ, per germline (reference sequence). CDR3 DNA: TGTGCCAGCAGCTTAGAAGGGACTCCCCAAAAGGGGCGGGAGCTGTTTTTT. The encoded protein is CASSLEGTPQKGRELFF.

A few counts support this clone. In DNA, the CDR3 is TGTGCCAGCAGTTTTGACAGGGGAAGAGGTGAAAAACTGTTTTTT. The encoded protein is CASSFDRGRGEKLFF. V and J are TRBV6-6 and TRBJ1-4; 8 positions match TRBD1. Germline CDR1 is MNHNY and CDR2 is SVGAGI (reference sequence). The V and J ends lost 4 bases and 7 bases, in that order; junction bases with no gene match: 8. The CDR3 length is 15 residues.

The V call is TRBV4-1, the J call TRBJ2-5, with TRBD1 matching 9 bases. The germline V gene has CDR1 MGHRA and CDR2 YSYEKL. J was trimmed by 3 bases and V by 1 base; bases with no gene match: 12. This CDR3 comprises 18 residues. The CDR3 reads CASSQGDAGQGPKETQYF. The CDR3 DNA reads as TGCGCCAGCAGCCAAGGGGATGCGGGACAGGGACCCAAAGAGACCCAGTACTTC.

This chain connects TRBV2 to TRBJ2-3, with D perhaps matching TRBD2 (5 bases). Trimming took off 4 bases at V and 5 bases at J, with 13 bases between the two ends. Germline CDR1 and CDR2: SNHLY and FYNNEI. The CDR3 spans 14 residues. Written as DNA, the CDR3 is TGTGCCAGCAGTGGACGTCTAGCCGGAGATACGCAGTATTTT. Its protein is CASSGRLAGDTQYF. The variable domain in full, with the rest retrieved from reference TRBV2 and TRBJ2-3, is EPEVTQTPSHQVTQMGQEVILRCVPISNHLYFYWYRQILGQKVEFLVSFYNNEISEKSEIFDDQFSVERPDGSNFTLKIRSTKLEDSAMYFCASSGRLAGDTQYFGPGTRLTVL.

The gene calls are TRBV4-1 and TRBJ1-2; D unclear. Trimming took off 1 base at V and 8 bases at J, with 17 bases between the two ends. This CDR3 region has 15 residues. Germline assignment: CDR1 MGHRA and CDR2 YSYEKL. The CDR3 nucleotides are TGCGCCAGCAGCCAAGTTGAGGGCCCGACGGGGGGCTACACCTTC. Encoded protein: CASSQVEGPTGGYTF.

Concerning this clone itself: Mismatch with germline at one junction end may stem from a read error. The chain carries TRBV6-5 and TRBJ1-6; perhaps TRBD1 as D (5 bases). CDR3 length: 13 amino acids. Germline lookup yields CDR1 MNHEY and CDR2 SVGAGI. For the CDR3, the DNA is TGCGCGGGTGGGGCCCTCTATAATTCACCCCTCCACTTT. It is translated as CAGGALYNSPLHF.

This clone was counted between two and nine times. This sequence joins TRBV5-1 and TRBJ1-3; no definite D call. CDR3 length: 16 residues. Trimming stripped 1 base from V and 0 bases from J, with 11 bases between. Per germline, CDR1 SGHRS and CDR2 YFSETQ. The CDR3 sequence is CASSLSGDPSGNTIYF. CDR3 coding DNA: TGCGCCAGCAGCTTGAGCGGGGATCCCTCTGGAAACACCATATATTTT. Filled out from reference TRBV5-1 and TRBJ1-3, the complete variable domain reads KAGVTQTPRYLIKTRGQQVTLSCSPISGHRSVSWYQQTPGQGLQFLFEYFSETQRNKGNFPGRFSGRQFSNSRSEMNVSTLELGDSALYLCASSLSGDPSGNTIYFGEGSWLTVV.

CDR3 DNA: TGTGCCAGCAGTTCCGACAGGGGACATACGCAGTATTTT. It yields the protein CASSSDRGHTQYF. The V call is TRBV12-3 or TRBV12-4, the J call TRBJ2-3, with 8 nucleotides matching TRBD1. The CDR3 totals 13 residues. V was clipped by 4 bases and J by 7 bases; unmatched bases: 4.

The chain uses TRBV10-3 and TRBJ2-2; no definite D call. The CDR3 is 14 residues long. The V end was cut by 2 bases, the J end by 6 bases, with 10 bases between. CDR1 and CDR2 from the germline V gene are ENHRY and SYGVKD. This CDR3 reads CAISEPDPSGELFF. CDR3 bases: TGTGCCATCAGTGAGCCGGACCCTTCCGGGGAGCTGTTTTTT.

Of note for this clone: One junction end disagrees with the germline gene, perhaps due to a read error. The rearrangement uses TRBV5-1 and TRBJ2-7; D not resolved. CDR3 length: 12 residues. CDR1 SGHRS and CDR2 YFSETQ come from the germline V gene. The CDR3 is CVSSTGSYEQYF. In DNA, the CDR3 is TGCGTCAGCAGCACCGGCTCCTACGAGCAGTACTTC.

This chain links TRBV2 with TRBJ2-3; weak D call: TRBD1 (6 bases). This CDR3 has 14 residues. Trimming removed 10 bases at V and 0 bases at J, with 14 bases between. Germline V CDR1 and CDR2: SNHLY, FYNNEI. Written as DNA, the CDR3 is TGTGCCAACCGGGACACATTAAGCACAGATACGCAGTATTTT. This codes for CANRDTLSTDTQYF.